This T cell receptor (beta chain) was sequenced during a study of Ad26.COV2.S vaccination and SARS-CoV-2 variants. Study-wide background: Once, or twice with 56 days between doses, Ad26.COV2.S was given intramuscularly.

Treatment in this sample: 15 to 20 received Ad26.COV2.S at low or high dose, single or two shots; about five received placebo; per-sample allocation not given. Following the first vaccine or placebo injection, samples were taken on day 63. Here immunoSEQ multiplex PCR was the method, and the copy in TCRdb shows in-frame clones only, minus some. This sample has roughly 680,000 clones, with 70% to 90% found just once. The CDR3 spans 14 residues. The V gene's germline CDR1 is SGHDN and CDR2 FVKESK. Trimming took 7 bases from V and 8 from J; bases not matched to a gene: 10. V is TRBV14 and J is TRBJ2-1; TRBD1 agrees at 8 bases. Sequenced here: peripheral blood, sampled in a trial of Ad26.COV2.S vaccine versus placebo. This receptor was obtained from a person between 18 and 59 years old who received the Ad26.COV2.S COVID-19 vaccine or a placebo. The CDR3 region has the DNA TGTGCCAGCAACTCAGGGGGCATGGACTATGAGCAGTTCTTC. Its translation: CASNSGGMDYEQFF. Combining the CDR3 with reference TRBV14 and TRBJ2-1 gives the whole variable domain EAGVTQFPSHSVIEKGQTVTLRCDPISGHDNLYWYRRVMGKEIKFLLHFVKESKQDESGMPNNRFLAERTGGTYSTLKVQPAELEDSGVYFCASNSGGMDYEQFFGPGTRLTVL.